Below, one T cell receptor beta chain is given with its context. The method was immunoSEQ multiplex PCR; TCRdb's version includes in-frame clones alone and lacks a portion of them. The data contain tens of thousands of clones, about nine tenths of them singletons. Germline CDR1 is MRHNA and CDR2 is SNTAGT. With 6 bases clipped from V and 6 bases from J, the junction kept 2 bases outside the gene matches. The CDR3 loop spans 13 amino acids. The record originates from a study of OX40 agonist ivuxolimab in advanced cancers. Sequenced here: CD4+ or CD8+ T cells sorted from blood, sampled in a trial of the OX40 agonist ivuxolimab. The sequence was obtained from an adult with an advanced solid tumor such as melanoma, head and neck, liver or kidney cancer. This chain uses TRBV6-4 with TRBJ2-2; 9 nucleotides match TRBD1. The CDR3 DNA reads TGTGCCAGCAGACAGGGGGCAGCCGGGGAGCTGTTTTTT. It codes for CASRQGAAGELFF.